One and the same sample provided the 2 T cell receptor beta chains below, sequenced in a study of T cell repertoires in cytomegalovirus infection (dated by TCRdb to about 2019). What these receptors recognize is not known. The sequencer listed for this sample is Illumina HiSeq 1500. TCRdb reanalyzed the raw reads on its own, using fastp at Q25 for trimming and MiXCR for clone calling, and kept in-frame beta chains. Identical CDR3 proteins give one entry, which carries the most common genes and DNA. Across this sample there are 43,000 or so distinct CDR3 sequences, with about 19% seen only once. The biggest ten clones account for roughly 50% of the sample. The treatment or condition label here, explained by the study, means: in vitro stimulation with specific CMV peptide epitopes to enrich CMV-specific T cells. This material consisted of CD8+ T cells from cultured PBMCs, taken from culture after CMV antigen stimulation. The receptors come from a human donor in good health (CMV status not recorded). Some clones in this sample may be carry-over from other donors' samples.

This clonotype has a handful of counts. The rearrangement links TRBV29-1 to TRBJ2-7, with no clear D. Germline V CDR1 and CDR2: SQVTM, ANQGSEA. The CDR3 totals 13 residues. The V end lost 5 bases, the J end lost 1 base, and 12 bases lay between the germline ends. The CDR3 DNA reads as TGCAGCGTTATCGCGGCAGATTCCTACGAGCAGTACTTC. Its protein product is CSVIAADSYEQYF.

The gene calls are TRBV6-4 and TRBJ2-3; TRBD2 matches at 12 bases. This CDR3 comprises 15 residues. With V trimmed by 6 bases and J by 5 bases, 6 bases remained unmatched. The V gene's germline CDR1 is MRHNA and CDR2 SNTAGT. The CDR3 DNA follows: TGTGCCAGCAGACTGACTAGCGGGAGAGAAGATACGCAGTATTTT. Protein sequence: CASRLTSGREDTQYF.